The next 2 T cell receptor beta chains were all read from a single sample in a study of CD8+ T cells in alopecia areata. Extracted RNA was reverse transcribed, and the resulting cDNA served as sequencing template. Data came from immunoSEQ multiplex PCR; TCRdb stores just in-frame clones and leaves some out. The data hold a few hundred thousand clones, with less than 50% observed a single time. Treatment of the sample: oral pan-JAK inhibitor, 5-10 mg twice daily. This sample comprised CD4+ T cells sorted from blood, obtained at roughly week 36, from a patient treated with tofacitinib. The receptors were sampled from a human donor with alopecia areata.

CDR3 coding DNA: TGTGCCACCCGGCCGGGACAGGACTATGGCTACACCTTC. Translation: CATRPGQDYGYTF. V is TRBV2 and J is TRBJ1-2; 8 bases are a match to TRBD1. CDR1 and CDR2 from the germline V gene are SNHLY and FYNNEI. The CDR3 totals 13 residues. The V gene end was trimmed by 10 bases and the J gene end by 3 bases; junction bases not matched to a gene: 7.

The chain joins TRBV29-1 to TRBJ2-7, with 7 bases aligning to TRBD1. Losses at the gene ends were 6 bases for V and 0 bases for J; bases not matched to a gene: 11. The CDR3 has 15 amino acids. Germline V gene data show CDR1 as SQVTM and CDR2 as ANQGSEA. For the CDR3, the DNA is TGCAGCGTAAAACAGGGGCCGGGGAGCTCCTACGAGCAGTACTTC. Translating gives CSVKQGPGSSYEQYF.